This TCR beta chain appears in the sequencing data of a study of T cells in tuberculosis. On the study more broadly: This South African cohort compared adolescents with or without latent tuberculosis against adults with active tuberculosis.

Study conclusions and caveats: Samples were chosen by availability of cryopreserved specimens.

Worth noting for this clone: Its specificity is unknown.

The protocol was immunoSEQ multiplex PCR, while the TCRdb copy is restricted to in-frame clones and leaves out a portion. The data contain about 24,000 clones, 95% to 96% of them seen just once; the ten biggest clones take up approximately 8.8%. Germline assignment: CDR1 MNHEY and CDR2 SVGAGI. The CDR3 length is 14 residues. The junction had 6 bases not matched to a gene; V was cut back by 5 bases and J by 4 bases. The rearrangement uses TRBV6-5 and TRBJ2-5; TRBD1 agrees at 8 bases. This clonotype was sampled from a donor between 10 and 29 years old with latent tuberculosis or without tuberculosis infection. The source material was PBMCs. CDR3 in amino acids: CASSPSGTGETQYF. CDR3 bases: TGTGCCAGCAGTCCGTCCGGGACAGGAGAGACCCAGTACTTC.